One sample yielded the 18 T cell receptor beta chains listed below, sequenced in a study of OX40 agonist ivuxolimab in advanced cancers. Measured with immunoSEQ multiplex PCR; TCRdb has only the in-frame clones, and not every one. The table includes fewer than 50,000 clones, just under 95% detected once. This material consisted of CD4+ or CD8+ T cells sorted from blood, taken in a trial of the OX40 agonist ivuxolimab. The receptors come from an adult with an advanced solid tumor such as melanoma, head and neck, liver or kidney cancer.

This CDR3 is CASSLRDQPRQPQHF. CDR3 DNA sequence: TGTGCCAGCAGTTTACGGGACCAACCGAGGCAGCCCCAGCATTTT. The V call is TRBV28, the J call TRBJ1-5, with D perhaps matching TRBD1 (5 bases). Looked up from germline, CDR1 is MDHEN and CDR2 is SYDVKM. V was shortened by 2 bases and J by 7 bases, with 15 bases between the two germline ends. The CDR3 covers 15 residues.

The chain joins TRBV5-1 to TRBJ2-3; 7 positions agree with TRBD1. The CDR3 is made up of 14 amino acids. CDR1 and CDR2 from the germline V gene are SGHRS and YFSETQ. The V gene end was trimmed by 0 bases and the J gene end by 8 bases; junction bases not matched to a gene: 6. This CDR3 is CASSLAGGEGTQYF. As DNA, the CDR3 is TGCGCCAGCAGCTTGGCAGGGGGAGAGGGTACGCAGTATTTT.

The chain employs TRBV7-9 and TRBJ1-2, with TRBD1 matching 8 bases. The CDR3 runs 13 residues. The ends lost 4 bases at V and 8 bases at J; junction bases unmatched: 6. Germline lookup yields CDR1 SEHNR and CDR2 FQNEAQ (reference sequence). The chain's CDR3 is CASSSRTGRGYTF. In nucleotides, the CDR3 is TGTGCCAGCAGCTCTCGGACAGGGAGAGGCTACACCTTC.

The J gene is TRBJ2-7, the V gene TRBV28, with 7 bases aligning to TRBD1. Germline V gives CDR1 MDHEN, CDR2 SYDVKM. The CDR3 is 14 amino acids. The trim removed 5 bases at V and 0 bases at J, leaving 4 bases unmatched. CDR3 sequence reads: CASSSWDSSYEQYF. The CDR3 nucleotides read TGTGCCAGCAGTAGCTGGGACAGCTCCTACGAGCAGTACTTC. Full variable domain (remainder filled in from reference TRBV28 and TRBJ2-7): DVKVTQSSRYLVKRTGEKVFLECVQDMDHENMFWYRQDPGLGLRLIYFSYDVKMKEKGDIPEGYSVSREKKERFSLILESASTNQTSMYLCASSSWDSSYEQYFGPGTRLTVT.

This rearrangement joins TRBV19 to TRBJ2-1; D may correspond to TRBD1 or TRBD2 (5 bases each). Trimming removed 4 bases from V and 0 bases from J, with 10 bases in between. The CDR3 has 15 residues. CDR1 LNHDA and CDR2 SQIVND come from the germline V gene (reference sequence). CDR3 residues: CASSRGSSSYNEQFF. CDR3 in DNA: TGTGCCAGTAGTAGGGGGAGCAGCTCCTACAATGAGCAGTTCTTC. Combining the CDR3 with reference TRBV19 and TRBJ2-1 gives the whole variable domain DGGITQSPKYLFRKEGQNVTLSCEQNLNHDAMYWYRQDPGQGLRLIYYSQIVNDFQKGDIAEGYSVSREKKESFPLTVTSAQKNPTAFYLCASSRGSSSYNEQFFGPGTRLTVL.

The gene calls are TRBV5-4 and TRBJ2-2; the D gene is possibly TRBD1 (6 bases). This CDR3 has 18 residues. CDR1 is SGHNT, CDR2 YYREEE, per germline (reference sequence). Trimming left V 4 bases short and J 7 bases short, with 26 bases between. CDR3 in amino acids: CASSHGTGQLGVGGELFF. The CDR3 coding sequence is TGTGCCAGCAGCCACGGTACAGGGCAGTTAGGAGTTGGCGGGGAGCTGTTTTTT. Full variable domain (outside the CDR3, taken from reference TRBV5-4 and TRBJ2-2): ETGVTQSPTHLIKTRGQQVTLRCSSQSGHNTVSWYQQALGQGPQFIFQYYREEENGRGNFPPRFSGLQFPNYSSELNVNALELDDSALYLCASSHGTGQLGVGGELFFGEGSRLTVL.

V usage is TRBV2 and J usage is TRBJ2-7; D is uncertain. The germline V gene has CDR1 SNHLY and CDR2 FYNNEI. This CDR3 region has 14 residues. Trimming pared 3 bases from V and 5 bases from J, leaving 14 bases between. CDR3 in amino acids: CASSDRNSPNEQYF. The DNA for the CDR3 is TGTGCCAGCAGTGACAGGAACTCACCCAACGAGCAGTACTTC.

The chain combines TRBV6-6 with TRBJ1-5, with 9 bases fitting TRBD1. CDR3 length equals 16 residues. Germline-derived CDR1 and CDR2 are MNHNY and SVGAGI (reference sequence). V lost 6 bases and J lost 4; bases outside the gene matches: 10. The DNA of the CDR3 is TGTGCCAGCAGCGACAGGGGGACTCAAGGGAATCAGCCCCAGCATTTT. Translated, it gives CASSDRGTQGNQPQHF.

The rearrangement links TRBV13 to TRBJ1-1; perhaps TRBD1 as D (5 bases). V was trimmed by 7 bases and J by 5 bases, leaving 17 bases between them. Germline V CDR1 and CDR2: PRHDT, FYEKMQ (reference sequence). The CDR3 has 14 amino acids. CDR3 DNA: TGTGCCAGCATGGGAAGGGGAGAGGAGACTGAAGCTTTCTTT. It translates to CASMGRGEETEAFF.

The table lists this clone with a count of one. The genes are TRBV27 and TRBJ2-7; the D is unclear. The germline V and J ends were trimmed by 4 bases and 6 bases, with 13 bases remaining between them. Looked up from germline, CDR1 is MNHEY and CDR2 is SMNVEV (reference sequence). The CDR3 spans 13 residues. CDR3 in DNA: TGTGCCAGCAGTTCCTGGAAATTGGGCGAGCAGTACTTC. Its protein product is CASSSWKLGEQYF.

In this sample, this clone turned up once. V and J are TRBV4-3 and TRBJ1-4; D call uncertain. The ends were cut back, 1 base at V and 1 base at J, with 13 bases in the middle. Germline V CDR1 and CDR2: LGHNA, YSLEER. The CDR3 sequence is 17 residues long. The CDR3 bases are TGCGCCAGCAGCCAAGCTCCGACGCACCAAACTAATGAAAAACTGTTTTTT. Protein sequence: CASSQAPTHQTNEKLFF.

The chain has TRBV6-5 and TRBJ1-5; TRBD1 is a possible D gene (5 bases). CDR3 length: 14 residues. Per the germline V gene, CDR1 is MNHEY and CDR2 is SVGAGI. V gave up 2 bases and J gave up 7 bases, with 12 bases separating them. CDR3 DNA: TGTGCCAGCAGTTACGGGGGGGGTGGACAGCCCCAGCATTTT. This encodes CASSYGGGGQPQHF.

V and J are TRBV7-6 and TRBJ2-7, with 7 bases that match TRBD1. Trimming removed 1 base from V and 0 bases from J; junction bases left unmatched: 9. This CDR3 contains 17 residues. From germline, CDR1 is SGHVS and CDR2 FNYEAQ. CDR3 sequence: CASSLEPGTVSSYEQYF. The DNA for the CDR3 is TGTGCCAGCAGCTTAGAACCGGGGACAGTGAGCTCCTACGAGCAGTACTTC.

The CDR3 region has the DNA TGTGCCAGCAGCCGGGGGAGCTCCTACAATGAGCAGTTCTTC. This gives the protein CASSRGSSYNEQFF. The chain carries TRBV6-5 and TRBJ2-1; possible D gene TRBD2, 6 bases. Germline assignment: CDR1 MNHEY and CDR2 SVGAGI. V was pared by 6 bases and J by 0 bases, with 9 bases between. The CDR3 spans 14 residues.

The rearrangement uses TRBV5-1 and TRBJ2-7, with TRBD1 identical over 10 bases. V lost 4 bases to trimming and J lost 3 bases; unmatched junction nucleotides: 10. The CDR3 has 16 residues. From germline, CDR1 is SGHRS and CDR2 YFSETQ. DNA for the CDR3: TGCGCCAGCAGCCCAACGCTCGGGACAGGGGTCTACGAGCAGTACTTC. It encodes CASSPTLGTGVYEQYF.

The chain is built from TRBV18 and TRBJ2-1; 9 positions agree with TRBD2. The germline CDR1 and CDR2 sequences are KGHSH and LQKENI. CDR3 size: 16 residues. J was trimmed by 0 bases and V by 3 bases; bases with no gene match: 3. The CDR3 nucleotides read TGTGCCAGCTCACCTCTACTAGCGGGCTCCTACAATGAGCAGTTCTTC. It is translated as CASSPLLAGSYNEQFF.

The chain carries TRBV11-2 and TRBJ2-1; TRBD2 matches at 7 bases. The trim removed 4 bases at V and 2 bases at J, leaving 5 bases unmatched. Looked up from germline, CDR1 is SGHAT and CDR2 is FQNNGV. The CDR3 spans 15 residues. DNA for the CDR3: TGTGCCAGCAGCTCCGGGGGACTAACCTACAATGAGCAGTTCTTC. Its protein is CASSSGGLTYNEQFF.

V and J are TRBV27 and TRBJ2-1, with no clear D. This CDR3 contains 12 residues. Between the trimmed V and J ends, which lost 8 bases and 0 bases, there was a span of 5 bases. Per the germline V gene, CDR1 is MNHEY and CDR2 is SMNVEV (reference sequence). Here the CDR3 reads CASLSSYNEQFF. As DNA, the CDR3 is TGTGCCAGCCTTAGCTCCTACAATGAGCAGTTCTTC.